Below, one TCR beta chain is given with its context. All the donors were Caucasian adults who lived in Nashville, Tennessee. Germline assignment: CDR1 SEHNR and CDR2 FQNEAQ (reference sequence). This CDR3 spans 13 amino acids. Trimming removed 5 bases at V and 6 bases at J, with 14 bases between. Every unsorted PBMC PCR replicate was loaded with approximately 290 ng DNA, approximately 30,000 T cell genomes. Measured with immunoSEQ multiplex PCR; TCRdb has only the in-frame clones, and not every one. Among around 95,000 clones, more than 45% were seen once, and the ten largest hold around 15%. The data are from a study of shared clonotypes between healthy human individuals.

Sequencing was performed on PBMCs. The receptor was isolated from a woman aged 40 to 50 in good health. Some clones in this sample may be carry-over from other donors' samples. V usage is TRBV7-9 and J usage is TRBJ2-7, with no clear D. CDR3 coding DNA: TGTGCCAGCAGCCCAACGGCATCGGGCGAGCAGTACTTC. It specifies CASSPTASGEQYF.